A single sample gave rise to the 7 T cell receptor beta chains below, sequenced in a study of T cell responses to AZD1222 COVID-19 vaccine. Measured with immunoSEQ multiplex PCR; TCRdb has only the in-frame clones, and not every one. The top ten clones hold around 3.6% of a sample with approximately 200,000 clones, roughly 90% of them seen once. The sequences come from peripheral blood, collected 28 days after the second AZD1222 dose. The source of these receptors is an adult who received the AZD1222 COVID-19 vaccine.

This clone has only a few counts. J is TRBJ1-4 and V is TRBV7-9; no clear D. V was shortened by 5 bases and J by 7 bases, with 17 bases between the two germline ends. This CDR3 contains 15 residues. Germline V CDR1 and CDR2: SEHNR, FQNEAQ (reference sequence). This chain's CDR3 is CASSPPAAIGEKLFF. The CDR3 DNA reads as TGTGCCAGCAGCCCCCCGGCCGCAATTGGTGAAAAACTGTTTTTT.

The chain has TRBV6-5 and TRBJ1-3, with D possibly TRBD1 on 6 matching bases. V dropped 0 bases and J dropped 0 bases, with 9 bases sitting between them. This CDR3 has 16 amino acids. CDR1 and CDR2 from the germline V gene are MNHEY and SVGAGI. The CDR3 nucleotides are TGTGCCAGCAGTTACTCGTCGGGGGCCTCTGGAAACACCATATATTTT. Protein product: CASSYSSGASGNTIYF.

V is TRBV19 and J is TRBJ2-5; possibly TRBD2 for D (5 bases). CDR1 is LNHDA and CDR2 is SQIVND in the germline V gene (reference sequence). V was cut by 10 bases and J by 5 bases, with 17 bases left in between. The CDR3 has 13 residues. CDR3 sequence reads: CATREGVVETQYF. The CDR3 DNA sequence: TGTGCCACTAGAGAGGGAGTTGTCGAGACCCAGTACTTC.

The chain couples TRBV30 to TRBJ2-1; D may be TRBD2 (6 bases). The CDR3 is 13 residues long. CDR1 and CDR2 (germline): GTSNPN, SVGIG (reference sequence). V lost 7 bases and J lost 3, with 13 bases in between. CDR3 sequence reads: CASGTPYYNEQFF. CDR3 bases: TGTGCCTCCGGGACTCCCTACTACAATGAGCAGTTCTTC. The full variable domain, with the rest looked up from reference TRBV30 and TRBJ2-1, is SQTIHQWPATLVQPVGSPLSLECTVEGTSNPNLYWYRQAAGRGLQLLFYSVGIGQISSEVPQNLSASRPQDRQFILSSKKLLLSDSGFYLCASGTPYYNEQFFGPGTRLTVL.

This clone was counted once. This rearrangement joins TRBV7-9 to TRBJ2-3, with D perhaps matching TRBD2 (6 bases). The germline CDR1 and CDR2 sequences are SEHNR and FQNEAQ (reference sequence). This CDR3 region has 16 residues. The V and J ends lost 5 bases and 3 bases respectively, with 18 bases between them. In DNA, the CDR3 is TGTGCCAGCAGCCCCGGGGTTCGGGAGTGGACAGATACGCAGTATTTT. This gives the protein CASSPGVREWTDTQYF.

This chain links TRBV6-5 with TRBJ2-2; no clear D. The V gene's germline CDR1 is MNHEY and CDR2 SVGAGI. With 0 bases removed from V and 6 bases from J, the gap between germline ends came to 8 bases. This CDR3 is built from 14 residues. The CDR3 loop is CASSYSGAAGELFF. The CDR3 DNA reads as TGTGCCAGCAGTTACTCCGGAGCAGCCGGGGAGCTGTTTTTT.

V usage is TRBV12-5 and J usage is TRBJ1-1; D perhaps matches TRBD1 (5 bases). The V end was cut by 3 bases, the J end by 4 bases, with 9 bases between. This CDR3 has 13 amino acids. Germline CDR1 LGHNT, CDR2 FRNRAP. The CDR3 is CASGLFGATEAFF. CDR3 in DNA: TGTGCTAGTGGTTTATTCGGGGCCACTGAAGCTTTCTTT.